This paragraph covers one T cell receptor beta chain sequence. Its antigen is unknown. This table comes from immunoSEQ multiplex PCR, and its TCRdb copy is limited to in-frame clones, with some not included. The sample has about 12,000 clones; approximately 78% are singletons. Sample time point: neoterminal ileum biopsy at postoperative endoscopy, about 6 months after surgery. Germline assignment: CDR1 MNHEY and CDR2 SVGAGI. The CDR3 loop spans 11 amino acids. Deletions cut 7 bases from V and 4 bases from J, with 7 bases between. This record belongs to a study of T cell repertoires in ileal Crohn's disease. Study context: Every patient was operated on for stricturing (approximately 60%) or penetrating (approximately 40%) complications.

Study conclusions and caveats: Active smokers at surgery had more clonal expansions than non-smokers.

This clonotype was sampled from an adult with Crohn's disease. This sequence joins TRBV6-5 and TRBJ1-2, with D uncertain. Specimen: ileal tissue. The DNA of the CDR3 is TGTGCCAGCACCAGTCCCTATGGCTACACCTTC. It encodes CASTSPYGYTF.